A selection of T cell receptor beta chains follows, all from one sample in a study of OX40 agonist ivuxolimab in advanced cancers. Measured with immunoSEQ multiplex PCR; TCRdb has only the in-frame clones, and not every one. The sample comprises approximately 99,000 clones, about 91% of which are singletons, and 0.66% rests with the top ten. This specimen consisted of CD4+ or CD8+ T cells sorted from blood, obtained in a trial of the OX40 agonist ivuxolimab. The source is an adult with an advanced solid tumor such as melanoma, head and neck, liver or kidney cancer. Both conserved end residues are part of each CDR3. The D gene is left open where the match is weak. Expanded clones get a size class; other rows say once, few or many, or leave the size out.

j_call cdr3_length clone_size d_call v_call cdr3_nt cdr3_aa
TRBJ1-4 15 - - TRBV6-5 TGTGCCAGCAGTTACTCAGGGGGGGTAGGTGAAAAACTGTTTTTT CASSYSGGVGEKLFF
TRBJ2-7 14 - - TRBV9 TGTGCCAGCAGCGGACCAGGGGACCCTCACGAGCAGTACTTC CASSGPGDPHEQYF
TRBJ1-5 14 - - TRBV7-2 TGTGCCAGCAGCTTAGCCCCCGGTAATCAGCCCCAGCATTTT CASSLAPGNQPQHF
TRBJ1-5 13 few - TRBV2 TGTGCCAGCAGTCAGGGCGGCAATCAGCCCCAGCATTTT CASSQGGNQPQHF
TRBJ2-7 14 - - TRBV6-1 TGTGCCATCCAAGAGGAGTGGGGTAAATCCGAGCAGTACTTC CAIQEEWGKSEQYF
TRBJ2-2 15 - TRBD2 TRBV2 TGTGCCAGCAGTTCCGGCGGGGGGATGCCCGGGGAGCTGTTTTTT CASSSGGGMPGELFF
TRBJ2-7 14 - - TRBV6-5 TGTGCCAGCAGTTACTCGGTCCCCCCCTACGAGCAGTACTTC CASSYSVPPYEQYF
TRBJ2-7 15 - - TRBV28 TGTGCCAGCAGTTCCACGGGACGTAGCTCCTACGAGCAGTACTTC CASSSTGRSSYEQYF
TRBJ2-2 16 - TRBD2 TRBV7-9 TGTGCCAGCCTAAGCCGCGGGGGTACGAACACCGGGGAGCTGTTTTTT CASLSRGGTNTGELFF
TRBJ1-2 16 - TRBD1 TRBV5-4 TGTGCCAGCAGCCTCCAACGGGACAGACTTCTCTATGGCTACACCTTC CASSLQRDRLLYGYTF
TRBJ1-4 15 - - TRBV6-6 TGTGCCAGCACCCTCAGAGACCCAACTAATGAAAAACTGTTTTTT CASTLRDPTNEKLFF
TRBJ2-3 15 - - TRBV6-1 TGTGCCAGCACCCCCGGGGGACTGGGCACAGATACGCAGTATTTT CASTPGGLGTDTQYF
TRBJ2-2 16 - TRBD1 TRBV7-9 TGTGCCAGCAGAGCCCCGGGACAGGAAGCCACCGGGGAGCTGTTTTTT CASRAPGQEATGELFF
TRBJ1-5 15 - - TRBV2 TGTGCCAGCAGCGCCGACAGGAACAGCAATCAGCCCCAGCATTTT CASSADRNSNQPQHF
TRBJ1-2 13 - - TRBV6-5 TGTGCCAGCACCTCTCCGGGGGCATATGGCTACACCTTC CASTSPGAYGYTF
TRBJ2-3 15 - TRBD1 TRBV6-1 TGTGCCAGCAGTGTCGACAGGGTGGGAGCAGATACGCAGTATTTT CASSVDRVGADTQYF
TRBJ1-4 14 - TRBD1 TRBV9 TGTGCCAGCAGCGGACAGGGACGGGATGAAAAACTGTTTTTT CASSGQGRDEKLFF
TRBJ2-5 15 - - TRBV4-1 TGCGCCAGCAGCCAAGGCCTCAGGGAGTCGGAGACCCAGTACTTC CASSQGLRESETQYF
TRBJ2-1 16 - TRBD2 TRBV7-3 TGTGCCAGCAGCCGATTTGGGACTAGCGGCTTCAATGAGCAGTTCTTC CASSRFGTSGFNEQFF
TRBJ1-2 15 - TRBD1 TRBV5-5 TGTGCCAGCAGCTCATCAGGACAGGGGGCGCAAGGCTACACCTTC CASSSSGQGAQGYTF
TRBJ1-5 16 - TRBD1 TRBV19 TGTGCCAGTGGTTTGGTACGACAGGGGGGACGTCAGCCCCAGCATTTT CASGLVRQGGRQPQHF
TRBJ1-4 14 - TRBD1 TRBV30 TGTGCCTGGAGTGTGGTACAGGGGGTAGAAAAACTGTTTTTT CAWSVVQGVEKLFF
TRBJ1-3 13 few - TRBV15 TGTGCCACCGGGCAGGAGCTGGGAAACACCATATATTTT CATGQELGNTIYF
TRBJ2-1 12 - - TRBV6-5 TGTGCCAGCAGTTCCGTTGGCAATGAGCAGTTCTTC CASSSVGNEQFF
TRBJ2-2 14 - - TRBV7-7 TGTGCTAGCAGCCACGGACAGAACACCGGGGAGCTGTTTTTT CASSHGQNTGELFF
TRBJ2-2 16 - - TRBV7-2 TGTGCCAGCAGCTTAAATGGGGGACTGGTCACCGGGGAGCTGTTTTTT CASSLNGGLVTGELFF
TRBJ1-6 14 - - TRBV27 TGTGCCAGCAGTTTTAGCCACTATAATTCACCCCTCCACTTT CASSFSHYNSPLHF
TRBJ2-2 16 - TRBD1 TRBV18 TGTGCCAGCTCACCGCTAGTGGGGACAGGGCTCGGGGAGCTGTTTTTT CASSPLVGTGLGELFF
TRBJ2-3 14 - - TRBV10-3 TGTGCCATCAGATCGGGACTCAGCACAGATACGCAGTATTTT CAIRSGLSTDTQYF
TRBJ1-3 14 - TRBD1 TRBV2 TGTGCCAGCAGTGAGGGACAGGGGGCAGACACCATATATTTT CASSEGQGADTIYF
TRBJ2-7 15 once TRBD1 TRBV5-6 TGTGCCAGCAGCTTGGCCGGGACAGGCCTAGAGGAGCAGTACTTC CASSLAGTGLEEQYF
TRBJ1-6 10 once - TRBV20-1 TGCAGTGGGTGGGGTTCACCCCTCCACTTT CSGWGSPLHF
TRBJ1-2 12 - - TRBV7-6 TGTGCCAGCAGCTTAGGGATCGGTGGCTACACCTTC CASSLGIGGYTF
TRBJ2-3 17 - TRBD2 TRBV5-1 TGCGCCAGCAGCCCGGGACTAGCGGGGGGCCGGGTGGATACGCAGTATTTT CASSPGLAGGRVDTQYF
TRBJ2-6 18 - - TRBV4-1 TGCGCCAGCAGCCAAGATCGACCCCGGACCTCTGGGGCCAACGTCCTGACTTTC CASSQDRPRTSGANVLTF
TRBJ2-1 20 - - TRBV5-8 TGTGCCAGCAGCTGGAGGGCCCGGCAGTTTGTTCTGGACTCCTACAATGAGCAGTTCTTC CASSWRARQFVLDSYNEQFF
TRBJ1-1 15 - - TRBV9 TGTGCCAGCAGCGTAGAGGGGGGACAGAACACTGAAGCTTTCTTT CASSVEGGQNTEAFF
TRBJ2-2 14 - - TRBV11-2 TGTGCCAGCAGCTTAGATGAACTAGCCGGGGAGCTGTTTTTT CASSLDELAGELFF
TRBJ1-4 9 - TRBD1 TRBV7-9 TGTGCCCGGGACAGGGGACTGTTTTTT CARDRGLFF
TRBJ1-6 12 - - TRBV7-9 TGTGCCAGCAGCGAGGGGCACTCACCCCTCCACTTT CASSEGHSPLHF
TRBJ1-3 16 - - TRBV7-3 TGTGCCAGCAGCTTAAATCCCGGGTTTTCTGGAAACACCATATATTTT CASSLNPGFSGNTIYF
TRBJ1-4 13 - - TRBV15 TGTGCCACCAGCAGAGATTTGTGGGACAAACTGTTTTTT CATSRDLWDKLFF
TRBJ2-2 14 - - TRBV6-4 TGTGCCAGCAGTGACAGGGGAAACACCGGGGAGCTGTTTTTT CASSDRGNTGELFF
TRBJ1-6 14 - - TRBV6-1 TGTGCCAGCAGTGAAGCGCTTGGGGTTCCACCCCTCCACTTT CASSEALGVPPLHF
TRBJ2-3 15 once - TRBV6-6 TGTGCCAGCAGTTACGGAGGGGGGGCAACAGATACGCAGTATTTT CASSYGGGATDTQYF
TRBJ2-7 15 - - TRBV7-9 TGTGCCAGCAGCCTACCCGGACAGTTTTCCTACGAGCAGTACTTC CASSLPGQFSYEQYF
TRBJ1-2 14 few - TRBV5-1 TGCGCCAGCAGCTTGGAGTCAGGTGTAGATGGCTACACCTTC CASSLESGVDGYTF
TRBJ2-5 15 - - TRBV5-4 TGTGCCAGCAGCTTGGAGGGACCGAGGGGGGAGACCCAGTACTTC CASSLEGPRGETQYF
TRBJ1-6 13 few - TRBV7-9 TGTGCCAGCACCCCATCCAGGGATAGACCCCTCCACTTT CASTPSRDRPLHF
TRBJ1-4 14 - TRBD1 TRBV6-5 TGTGCCAGCAGTTCGGGACAGGGTGAGGAAAAACTGTTTTTT CASSSGQGEEKLFF
TRBJ1-3 16 - TRBD1 TRBV4-1 TGCGCCAGCAGCCGAGGCGGGACAGCCTCTGGAAACACCATATATTTT CASSRGGTASGNTIYF
TRBJ2-7 16 - - TRBV5-8 TGTGCCAGCAACAATTACCTTCTGTCTAGCTCCTACGAGCAGTACTTC CASNNYLLSSSYEQYF
TRBJ2-3 15 - TRBD1 TRBV30 TGTGCCTGGAGTTTGGAGGACAGGGTCACAGATACGCAGTATTTT CAWSLEDRVTDTQYF
TRBJ2-7 14 - - TRBV6-6 TGTGCCAGCAGGACAGGATCACCCCCAAACGAGCAGTACTTC CASRTGSPPNEQYF
TRBJ2-7 15 - - TRBV11-2 TGTGCCAGCAGCCCACCGCACGAGGACCCCTACGAGCAGTACTTC CASSPPHEDPYEQYF
TRBJ2-5 15 - - TRBV2 TGTGCCAGCAGTGTAAGGGCTTTAGGGTCTGGGACCCAGTACTTC CASSVRALGSGTQYF
TRBJ2-3 15 - TRBD1 TRBV19 TGTGCCAGTAGTACCCTGGGACAGACCACAGATACGCAGTATTTT CASSTLGQTTDTQYF
TRBJ2-2 17 - TRBD2 TRBV27 TGTGCCAGCAGCCTGCGGGGGTTGGCGGGAGGTACCGGGGAGCTGTTTTTT CASSLRGLAGGTGELFF
TRBJ1-6 14 - TRBD1 TRBV27 TGTGCCAGCAGGGGGACAGGGATAAATTCACCCCTCCACTTT CASRGTGINSPLHF
TRBJ2-2 16 few TRBD2 TRBV5-1 TGCGCCAGCAGCTTGGCCGGGGGGGCTCCTACCGGGGAGCTGTTTTTT CASSLAGGAPTGELFF